A single sample gave rise to the 15 T cell receptor beta chains below, sequenced in a study of regulatory T cells in long-lasting Graves disease. Investigators prepared the TCR beta libraries by applying iRepertoire HTBI primers and Arm-PCR of CDR3 regions. TCRdb reprocessed the multiplex PCR reads with MiXCR, giving one entry per CDR3 protein. The repertoire holds some 220,000 distinct CDR3 sequences, with approximately 19% as singletons. The sample's time point: newly diagnosed GD, antithyroid drugs for less than 3 months. From PBMCs, RNA was extracted and then used to make the TCR library. A further study also used this sample, focusing on T cells in Graves' hyperthyroidism and ophthalmopathy.

Sequences were derived from peripheral blood mononuclear cells (PBMCs), sampled at new diagnosis, from a patient treated with antithyroid drugs. Source of these receptors: a woman in her thirties with Graves disease.

The chain joins TRBV2 to TRBJ2-1; tentatively, D is TRBD1 (6 bases). The CDR3 is 13 amino acids. V shed 5 bases and J shed 12 bases, with 17 bases lying between them. Germline V lookup: CDR1 SNHLY, CDR2 FYNNEI. In DNA, the CDR3 is TGTGCCAGCAGTTGGACAGAGACCACGGGGCAGTTCTTC. Translated: CASSWTETTGQFF.

About this clonotype: Germline is not matched at one junction end, which may reflect a read error. This chain connects TRBV3-1 to TRBJ2-7, with 9 positions matching TRBD2. The germline V gene has CDR1 LGHDT and CDR2 YNNKEL (reference sequence). The CDR3 loop spans 17 amino acids. The CDR3 region has the DNA TGTGCCAGCACCCAACTCGCTGGCGGGGGGGCATCTAACGAGCAGTACTTC. Encoded protein: CASTQLAGGGASNEQYF.

This clonotype was detected ten times or more. The genes are TRBV5-1 and TRBJ2-1, with 13 positions matching TRBD2. Looked up from germline, CDR1 is SGHRS and CDR2 is YFSETQ. The V gene end was trimmed by 2 bases and the J gene end by 7 bases; junction bases not matched to a gene: 18. This CDR3 region has 20 residues. The CDR3 spells CASSFLVPGTSGKMGNEQFF. In DNA form, the CDR3 reads TGCGCCAGCAGCTTCTTGGTTCCCGGGACTAGCGGGAAGATGGGGAATGAGCAGTTCTTC.

This clonotype was recorded many times. The CDR3 loop is CASSETRGSNNEQFF. CDR3 nucleotide sequence: TGTGCCAGCAGTGAGACTAGAGGCAGCAACAATGAGCAGTTCTTC. The V call is TRBV2, the J call TRBJ2-1; a possible D gene is TRBD2 (6 bases). Trimming stripped 3 bases from V and 5 bases from J, with 14 bases between. The germline V gene has CDR1 SNHLY and CDR2 FYNNEI. The CDR3 is made up of 15 amino acids. Using reference TRBV2 and TRBJ2-1 for the parts outside the CDR3, the full variable domain is EPEVTQTPSHQVTQMGQEVILRCVPISNHLYFYWYRQILGQKVEFLVSFYNNEISEKSEIFDDQFSVERPDGSNFTLKIRSTKLEDSAMYFCASSETRGSNNEQFFGPGTRLTVL.

Many counts were recorded for this clonotype. The chain has TRBV6-5 and TRBJ2-5; unclear D gene. The length of the CDR3 is 11 residues. Germline V lookup: CDR1 MNHEY, CDR2 SVGAGI. Trimming removed 2 bases at V and 7 bases at J, with 5 bases between. The CDR3 DNA sequence: TGTGCCAGCAGTTACCTAGGGACCCAGTACTTC. The encoded protein is CASSYLGTQYF.

This clonotype was counted many times. The rearrangement links TRBV5-1 to TRBJ2-5; possibly TRBD1 for D (6 bases). The V gene lost 1 base and the J gene lost 1 base, with 11 bases spanning the gap. The CDR3 is 15 residues long. The germline V gene encodes CDR1 SGHRS and CDR2 YFSETQ. Here the CDR3 reads CASSLRQGSQETQYF. CDR3 DNA sequence: TGCGCCAGCAGCTTGAGGCAGGGGAGCCAAGAGACCCAGTACTTC.

This clonotype came up many times. The genes are TRBV9 and TRBJ1-4; D unclear. Germline CDR1 SGDLS, CDR2 YYNGEE. This CDR3 spans 15 amino acids. Trimming left V 3 bases short and J 3 bases short, with 12 bases between. For the CDR3, the DNA is TGTGCCAGCAGCGGTAGGGCCGATCCTAATGAAAAACTGTTTTTT. Translating gives CASSGRADPNEKLFF.

With respect to this clonotype: At one of its ends the junction is not consistent with the germline gene, which may arise from a read error. The rearrangement joins TRBV3-1 to TRBJ2-7; D is uncertain. This CDR3 is built from 16 residues. Per the germline V gene, CDR1 is LGHDT and CDR2 is YNNKEL (reference sequence). In nucleotides, the CDR3 is TGTGCCAGCAGCCCCACCCAGGCACTAAACTCCTACGAGCACTACTTC. It encodes CASSPTQALNSYEHYF.

This clonotype was counted many times. The genes are TRBV2 and TRBJ1-4; possible D gene TRBD1, 5 bases. This CDR3 spans 17 amino acids. From germline, CDR1 is SNHLY and CDR2 FYNNEI. V lost 7 bases and J 2 bases, leaving 20 bases between the germline ends. The CDR3 DNA follows: TGTGCCAGCAAGGGGAGGGGACGATCTATGACTAATGAAAAACTGTTTTTT. Amino acid sequence: CASKGRGRSMTNEKLFF.

This clonotype occurred many times. The chain carries TRBV20-1 and TRBJ2-7, with 7 positions matching TRBD1. This CDR3 has 14 amino acids. Unmatched junction bases numbered 6, after V lost 2 bases and J lost 2 bases. Germline V gene lookup returns CDR1 DFQATT and CDR2 SNEGSKA (reference sequence). CDR3 sequence (DNA): TGCAGTGCTAGACAGGGACAGAGACCCTACGAGCAGTACTTC. Residues: CSARQGQRPYEQYF.

This clonotype was recorded many times. This sequence joins TRBV5-5 and TRBJ1-1, with 7 bases that match TRBD1. J lost 3 bases, V lost 4 bases, and 6 bases had no gene match. The V gene's germline CDR1 is SGHKS and CDR2 YYEKEE (reference sequence). The CDR3 is 14 amino acids. CDR3 residues: CASSRRGGDTEAFF. CDR3 in DNA: TGTGCCAGCAGCCGCAGGGGGGGAGACACTGAAGCTTTCTTT.

This clonotype was observed a handful of times. V usage is TRBV24-1 and J usage is TRBJ2-2; D assignment may be TRBD1 or TRBD2 (6 bases each). Germline V gives CDR1 KGHDR, CDR2 SFDVKD. Trimming left V 3 bases short and J 5 bases short, with 12 bases between. The CDR3 runs 15 residues. The CDR3 here is CATSDAGQRTGELFF. In DNA, the CDR3 is TGTGCCACCAGTGATGCGGGACAAAGAACCGGGGAGCTGTTTTTT.

The chain employs TRBV10-2 and TRBJ2-7; 7 bases match TRBD1. CDR1 is WSHSY, CDR2 SAAADI, per germline. This CDR3 is built from 17 residues. With V trimmed by 3 bases and J by 1 base, 12 bases remained unmatched. CDR3 in amino acids: CASSDLVDRVRSYEQYF. In DNA form, the CDR3 reads TGCGCCAGCAGTGATCTAGTAGACAGGGTTCGGTCCTACGAGCAGTACTTC.

This clonotype was recorded at least ten times. V is TRBV11-2 and J is TRBJ2-7, with a weak D call TRBD2 (5 bases). This CDR3 contains 16 residues. CDR1 SGHAT and CDR2 FQNNGV come from the germline V gene. With 0 bases removed from V and 2 bases from J, the gap between germline ends came to 14 bases. CDR3 in amino acids: CASSLENPSLTYEQYF. The CDR3 nucleotides are TGTGCCAGCAGCTTAGAAAACCCTAGCCTGACCTACGAGCAGTACTTC.

This clonotype was seen at least ten times. V gene TRBV18 combines with J gene TRBJ1-3; a weak D match, TRBD1 (5 bases). The germline V gene has CDR1 KGHSH and CDR2 LQKENI. V was trimmed by 8 bases and J by 0 bases, leaving 14 bases between them. This CDR3 comprises 15 residues. The CDR3 loop reads CASQTGTHSGNTIYF. CDR3 sequence (DNA): TGTGCCAGCCAAACGGGGACCCACTCTGGAAACACCATATATTTT.